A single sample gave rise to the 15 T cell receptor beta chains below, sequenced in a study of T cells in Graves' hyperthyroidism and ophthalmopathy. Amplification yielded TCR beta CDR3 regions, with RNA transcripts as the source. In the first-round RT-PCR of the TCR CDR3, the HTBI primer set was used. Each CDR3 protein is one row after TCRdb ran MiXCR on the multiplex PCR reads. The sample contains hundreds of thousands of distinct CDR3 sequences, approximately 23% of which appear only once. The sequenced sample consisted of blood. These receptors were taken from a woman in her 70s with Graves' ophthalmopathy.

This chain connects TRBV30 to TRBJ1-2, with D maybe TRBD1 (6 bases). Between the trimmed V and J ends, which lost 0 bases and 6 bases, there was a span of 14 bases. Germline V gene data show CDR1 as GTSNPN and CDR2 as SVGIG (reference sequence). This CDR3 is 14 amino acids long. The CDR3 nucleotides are TGTGCCTGGAGTGTACGAGGCACAGGGAATGGCTACACCTTC. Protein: CAWSVRGTGNGYTF. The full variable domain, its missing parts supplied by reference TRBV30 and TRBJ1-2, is SQTIHQWPATLVQPVGSPLSLECTVEGTSNPNLYWYRQAAGRGLQLLFYSVGIGQISSEVPQNLSASRPQDRQFILSSKKLLLSDSGFYLCAWSVRGTGNGYTFGSGTRLTVV.

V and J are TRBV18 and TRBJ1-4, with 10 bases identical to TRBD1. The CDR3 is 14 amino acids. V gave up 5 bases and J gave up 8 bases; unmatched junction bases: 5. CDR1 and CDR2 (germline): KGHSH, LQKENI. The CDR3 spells CASSIGTGVEKLFF. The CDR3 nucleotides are TGTGCCAGCTCAATCGGGACAGGGGTCGAAAAACTGTTTTTT. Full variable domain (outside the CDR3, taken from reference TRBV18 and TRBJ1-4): NAGVMQNPRHLVRRRGQEARLRCSPMKGHSHVYWYRQLPEEGLKFMVYLQKENIIDESGMPKERFSAEFPKEGPSILRIQQVVRGDSAAYFCASSIGTGVEKLFFGSGTQLSVL.

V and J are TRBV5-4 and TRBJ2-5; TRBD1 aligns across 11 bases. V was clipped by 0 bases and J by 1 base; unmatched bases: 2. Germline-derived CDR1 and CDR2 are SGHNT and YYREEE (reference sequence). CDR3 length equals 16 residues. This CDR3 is CASSLGDRGGQETQYF. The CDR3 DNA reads TGTGCCAGCAGCTTGGGGGACAGGGGGGGCCAAGAGACCCAGTACTTC. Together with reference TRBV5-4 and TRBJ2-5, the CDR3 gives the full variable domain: ETGVTQSPTHLIKTRGQQVTLRCSSQSGHNTVSWYQQALGQGPQFIFQYYREEENGRGNFPPRFSGLQFPNYSSELNVNALELDDSALYLCASSLGDRGGQETQYFGPGTRLLVL.

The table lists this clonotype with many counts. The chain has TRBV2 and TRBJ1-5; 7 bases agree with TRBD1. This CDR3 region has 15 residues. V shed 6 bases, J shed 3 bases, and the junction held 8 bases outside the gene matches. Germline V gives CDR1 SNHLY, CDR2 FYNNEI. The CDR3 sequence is CASREQGLDNQPQHF. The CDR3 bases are TGTGCCAGCAGGGAACAGGGGTTGGACAATCAGCCCCAGCATTTT.

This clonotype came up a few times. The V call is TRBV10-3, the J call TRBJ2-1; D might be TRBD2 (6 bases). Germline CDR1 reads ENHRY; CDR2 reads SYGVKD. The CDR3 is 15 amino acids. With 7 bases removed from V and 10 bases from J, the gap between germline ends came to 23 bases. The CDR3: CAITGGAGVQGEQFF. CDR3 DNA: TGTGCCATCACCGGGGGAGCGGGCGTCCAGGGAGAGCAGTTCTTC.

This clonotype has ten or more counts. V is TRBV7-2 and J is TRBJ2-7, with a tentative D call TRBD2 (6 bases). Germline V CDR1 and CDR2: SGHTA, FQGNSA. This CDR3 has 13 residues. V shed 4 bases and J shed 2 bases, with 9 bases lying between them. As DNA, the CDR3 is TGTGCCAGCAGCTCGCGACTAGCCTACGAGCAGTACTTC. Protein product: CASSSRLAYEQYF. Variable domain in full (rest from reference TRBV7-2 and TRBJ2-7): GAGVSQSPSNKVTEKGKDVELRCDPISGHTALYWYRQSLGQGLEFLIYFQGNSAPDKSGLPSDRFSAERTGGSVSTLTIQRTQQEDSAVYLCASSSRLAYEQYFGPGTRLTVT.

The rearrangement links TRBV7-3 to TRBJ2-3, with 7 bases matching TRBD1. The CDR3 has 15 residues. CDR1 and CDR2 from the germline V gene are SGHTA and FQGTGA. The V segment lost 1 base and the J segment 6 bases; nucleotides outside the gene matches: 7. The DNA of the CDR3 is TGTGCCAGCAGCTTAAAGGGGGCATCGGTCGATACGCAGTATTTT. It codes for CASSLKGASVDTQYF.

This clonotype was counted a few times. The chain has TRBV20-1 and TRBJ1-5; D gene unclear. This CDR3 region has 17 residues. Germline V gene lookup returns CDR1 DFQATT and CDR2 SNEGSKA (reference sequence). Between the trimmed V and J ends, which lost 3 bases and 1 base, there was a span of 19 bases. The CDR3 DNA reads TGCAGTGCTAGTCCGTCGTCTAACCCTCTCAGCAATCAGCCCCAGCATTTT. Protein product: CSASPSSNPLSNQPQHF.

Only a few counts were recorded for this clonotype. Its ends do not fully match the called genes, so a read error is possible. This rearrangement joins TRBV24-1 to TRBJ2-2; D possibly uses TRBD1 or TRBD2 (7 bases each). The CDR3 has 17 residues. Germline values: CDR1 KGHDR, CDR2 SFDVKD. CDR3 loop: CATSVPREGANTGELFF. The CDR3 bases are TGTGCCACCAGTGTACCCAGGGAGGGGGCGAATACCGGGGAGCTGTTTTTT.

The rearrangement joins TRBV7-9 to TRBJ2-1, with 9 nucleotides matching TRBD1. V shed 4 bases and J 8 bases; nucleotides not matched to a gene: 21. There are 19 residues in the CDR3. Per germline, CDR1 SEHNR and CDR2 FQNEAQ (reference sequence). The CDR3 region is CASSSLGGKTGGAGHEQFF. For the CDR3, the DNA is TGTGCCAGCAGCTCCCTCGGAGGGAAAACAGGGGGCGCTGGACATGAGCAGTTCTTC.

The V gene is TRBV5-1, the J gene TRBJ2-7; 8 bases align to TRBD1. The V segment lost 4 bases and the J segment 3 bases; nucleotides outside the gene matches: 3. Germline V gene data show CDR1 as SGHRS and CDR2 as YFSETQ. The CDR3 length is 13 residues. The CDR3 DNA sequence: TGCGCCAGCAGCGAGACAGGGGTCTACGAGCAGTACTTC. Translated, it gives CASSETGVYEQYF.

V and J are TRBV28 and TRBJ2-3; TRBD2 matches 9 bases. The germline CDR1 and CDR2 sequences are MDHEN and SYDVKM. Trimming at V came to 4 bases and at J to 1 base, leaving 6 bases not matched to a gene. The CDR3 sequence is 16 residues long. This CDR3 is CASSSIGLARTDTQYF. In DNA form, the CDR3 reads TGTGCCAGCAGTTCGATTGGACTAGCGCGCACAGATACGCAGTATTTT. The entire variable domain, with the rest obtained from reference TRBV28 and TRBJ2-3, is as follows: DVKVTQSSRYLVKRTGEKVFLECVQDMDHENMFWYRQDPGLGLRLIYFSYDVKMKEKGDIPEGYSVSREKKERFSLILESASTNQTSMYLCASSSIGLARTDTQYFGPGTRLTVL.

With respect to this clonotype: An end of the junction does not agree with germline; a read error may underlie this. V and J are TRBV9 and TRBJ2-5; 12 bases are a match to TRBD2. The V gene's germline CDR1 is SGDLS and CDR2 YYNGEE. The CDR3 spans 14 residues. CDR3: CASSPGLAGKTLDF. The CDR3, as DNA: TGTGCCAGCAGCCCCGGACTAGCGGGAAAAACGCTAGACTTC.

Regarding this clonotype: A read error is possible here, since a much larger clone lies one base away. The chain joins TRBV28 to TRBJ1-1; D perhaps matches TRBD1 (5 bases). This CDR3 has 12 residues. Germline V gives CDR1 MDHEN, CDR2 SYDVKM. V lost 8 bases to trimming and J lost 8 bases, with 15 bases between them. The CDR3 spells CASAVCGQEAFF. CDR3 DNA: TGTGCCAGCGCCGTCTGTGGACAAGAAGCTTTCTTT. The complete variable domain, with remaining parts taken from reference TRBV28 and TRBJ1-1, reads DVKVTQSSRYLVKRTGEKVFLECVQDMDHENMFWYRQDPGLGLRLIYFSYDVKMKEKGDIPEGYSVSREKKERFSLILESASTNQTSMYLCASAVCGQEAFFGQGTRLTVV.

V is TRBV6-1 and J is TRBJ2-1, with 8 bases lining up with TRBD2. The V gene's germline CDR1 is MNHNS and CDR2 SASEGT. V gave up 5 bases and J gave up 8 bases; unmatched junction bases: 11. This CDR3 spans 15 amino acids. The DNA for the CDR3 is TGTGCCAGCAGTTCTACCGGGACTAGATCCGATGAGCAGTTCTTC. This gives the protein CASSSTGTRSDEQFF.